These T cell receptor beta chains were read from a single sample in a study of blood T cell repertoires in COVID-19. Using immunoSEQ multiplex PCR, the repertoire was profiled, and TCRdb retains in-frame clones only, with some absent. The table lists just under 350,000 clones, approximately 89% of them singletons. Sequencing was carried out using peripheral blood. The receptors stem from a woman in her late teens or twenties who had recovered from COVID-19. Both conserved end residues are trimmed from each CDR3. The order of the fields is CDR3 protein, V gene, J gene.

ASSSHPQGAGNQPQH	TRBV7-2	TRBJ1-5
ASSAYSGANYGYT	TRBV9	TRBJ1-2
ASTPISGGTGKQPQH	TRBV19	TRBJ1-5
ASSIDLGAGELF	TRBV19	TRBJ2-2
ASGSSGRPDEQF	TRBV6-5	TRBJ2-1
ATSQGGGTEAF	TRBV24-1	TRBJ1-1
ASSIKRAGLDEQF	TRBV5-4	TRBJ2-1
ASSLNGRTDTQY	TRBV6-2/TRBV6-3	TRBJ2-3
ASSERQVGEGYGYT	TRBV7-9	TRBJ1-2
SVESRGGYT	TRBV29-1	TRBJ1-2
ASTVGETQY	TRBV25-1	TRBJ2-5
ASRVRQNTEAF	TRBV5-8	TRBJ1-1
ASSRARGAETQY	TRBV3-1/TRBV3-2	TRBJ2-5
ASSKAGGYT	TRBV7-9	TRBJ1-2
ASSLRWGLGNTIY	TRBV27	TRBJ1-3
ASSPSSGLTDTQY	TRBV7-6	TRBJ2-3
ASSQDSPRQETQY	TRBV4-1	TRBJ2-5
ASSLAQNQPQH	TRBV7-8	TRBJ1-5
ACLGVTEAF	TRBV30	TRBJ1-1
AWSGGMNRYNSPLH	TRBV30	TRBJ1-6
ASSRDTTEAF	TRBV6-5	TRBJ1-1
ASSLGGGRTEAF	TRBV11-3	TRBJ1-1
SVGTAGNTEAF	TRBV29-1	TRBJ1-1
ATSGTGTTYNEQF	TRBV24-1	TRBJ2-1
SAWLAGGVHEQF	TRBV29-1	TRBJ2-1
ASSYYSGDQPQH	TRBV6-2/TRBV6-3	TRBJ1-5
ASSLSAGQETQY	TRBV7-2	TRBJ2-5